The T cell receptor beta chain under discussion was sequenced for a study of cytomegalovirus exposure and HLA in healthy donors. The overall study: As released early, the data held 65 million to 90 million unique TCRs from HLA-typed donors.

Study-level points and caveats: Within an earlier analysis, most TCR beta V segments proved productive either about 87% or about 30% of the time.

As concerns this clone: Its antigen is not identified.

Primers: 60 Vbeta forward and 13 Jbeta reverse. Original processing methods: Unique TCR beta chains numbered 80 million to 95 million in a later analysis, with around 12 million shared. TCRdb keeps only in-frame clones here, not all; method: immunoSEQ multiplex PCR. Clonal size and the V and J genes are those of that table, whereas D and trimming came from the DNA. The sample includes some 130,000 clones. Each of the donors was a healthy bone marrow donor. Germline V gene sequence: CDR1 MNHNY, CDR2 SVGAGI (reference sequence). V trimming: 6 bases; J trimming: 5 bases; junction bases outside the gene matches: 7. The CDR3 is 15 amino acids.

This rearrangement joins TRBV6-6 to TRBJ2-3; the match to TRBD2 covers 11 bases. Material: PBMCs. This sequence was found in a woman aged 40-49 years in good health and CMV-seropositive. The CDR3 here is CASSPGTSGRDTQYF. CDR3 nucleotides: TGTGCCAGCAGCCCCGGGACTAGCGGAAGAGATACGCAGTATTTT.